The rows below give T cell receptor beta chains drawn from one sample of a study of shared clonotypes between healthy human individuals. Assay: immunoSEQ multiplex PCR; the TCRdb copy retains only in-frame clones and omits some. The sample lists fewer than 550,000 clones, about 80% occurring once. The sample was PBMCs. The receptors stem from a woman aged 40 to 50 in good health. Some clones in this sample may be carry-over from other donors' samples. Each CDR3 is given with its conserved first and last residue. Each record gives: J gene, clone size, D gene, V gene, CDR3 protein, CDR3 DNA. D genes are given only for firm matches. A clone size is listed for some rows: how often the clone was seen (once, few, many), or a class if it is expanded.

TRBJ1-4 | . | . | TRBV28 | CASRGGSANEKLFF | TGTGCCAGCAGGGGGGGATCCGCTAATGAAAAACTGTTTTTT
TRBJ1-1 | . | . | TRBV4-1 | CASSQIGGRAEAFF | TGCGCCAGCAGCCAAATAGGGGGGCGCGCTGAAGCTTTCTTT
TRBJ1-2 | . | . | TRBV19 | CASRPQEQQNYGYTF | TGTGCCAGTAGACCCCAGGAACAACAGAACTATGGCTACACCTTC
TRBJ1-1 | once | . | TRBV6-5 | CASRRTETEAFF | TGTGCCAGCCGAAGGACCGAGACTGAAGCTTTCTTT
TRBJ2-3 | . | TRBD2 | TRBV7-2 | CASSPGLAGGSDTQYF | TGTGCCAGCAGCCCCGGACTAGCGGGAGGTTCAGATACGCAGTATTTT
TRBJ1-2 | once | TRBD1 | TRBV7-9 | CASSLTGQGDGYTF | TGTGCCAGCAGCTTAACCGGACAGGGGGATGGCTACACCTTC
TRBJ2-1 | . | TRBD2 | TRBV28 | CASAGLAPRNEQFF | TGTGCCTCAGCGGGACTAGCACCACGCAATGAGCAGTTCTTC
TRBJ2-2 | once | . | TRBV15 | CATSRDRLSGELFF | TGTGCCACCAGCAGAGATCGGTTGTCCGGGGAGCTGTTTTTT
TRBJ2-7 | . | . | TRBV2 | CASRFYEQYF | TGTGCCAGCAGGTTCTACGAGCAGTACTTC
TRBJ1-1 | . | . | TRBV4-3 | CASSQDPGRTEAFF | TGCGCCAGCAGCCAAGATCCGGGGCGGACTGAAGCTTTCTTT
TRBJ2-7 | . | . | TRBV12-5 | CASGLVPPGLVYEQYF | TGTGCTAGTGGTTTGGTACCCCCGGGGCTAGTCTACGAGCAGTACTTC
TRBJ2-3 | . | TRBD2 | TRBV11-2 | CASSLWLAGVDTQYF | TGTGCCAGCAGCTTATGGCTAGCGGGAGTGGATACGCAGTATTTT
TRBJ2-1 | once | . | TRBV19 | CASSHGRGLADLEQFF | TGTGCCAGTAGTCATGGGAGGGGGCTAGCGGACCTAGAGCAGTTCTTC
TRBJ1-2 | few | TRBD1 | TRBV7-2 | CASSPLAQGGGYTF | TGTGCCAGCAGCCCCCTCGCCCAGGGGGGGGGCTACACCTTC
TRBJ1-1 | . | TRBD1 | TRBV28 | CASIKQGGTEAFF | TGTGCCAGCATTAAACAGGGGGGGACTGAAGCTTTCTTT
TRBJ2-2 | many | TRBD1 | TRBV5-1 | CASSLGAGQGFSGELFF | TGCGCCAGCAGCTTGGGTGCGGGACAGGGTTTTTCCGGGGAGCTGTTTTTT
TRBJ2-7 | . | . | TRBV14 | CASSPRRDFKDEQYF | TGTGCCAGCAGCCCCCGCCGGGATTTCAAGGACGAGCAGTACTTC
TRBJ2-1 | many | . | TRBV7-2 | CASSLGWDNEQFF | TGTGCCAGCAGCTTAGGTTGGGACAATGAGCAGTTCTTC